These 3 T cell receptor beta chains were sequenced from one sample in a study of control samples from healthy donors and cancer patients. Method: immunoSEQ multiplex PCR; TCRdb's copy keeps in-frame clones and lacks some. The repertoire includes over 150,000 clones, 96% of them detected once, and approximately 1% sits in the top ten. The sample was blood. The receptors were gathered from a woman in her thirties in good health.

About this clone itself: Other nucleotide sequences in the sample specify the same CDR3. The chain couples TRBV28 to TRBJ2-3, with D maybe TRBD1 (6 bases). Trimming removed 2 bases at V and 3 bases at J, with 12 bases between. The length of the CDR3 is 15 residues. CDR1 and CDR2 (germline): MDHEN, SYDVKM. DNA of the CDR3: TGTGCCAGCAGTTTAACGGCTAGGGGGACAGATACGCAGTATTTT. It yields the protein CASSLTARGTDTQYF.

The V and J genes are TRBV2 and TRBJ2-2; either TRBD1 or TRBD2 may supply D (5 bases each). Trimming removed 8 bases at V and 1 base at J, with 11 bases between. CDR1 SNHLY and CDR2 FYNNEI come from the germline V gene. The CDR3 sequence is 14 residues long. CDR3 nucleotides: TGTGCCAGCGATGGGGGAAAGAACACCGGGGAGCTGTTTTTT. Encoded protein: CASDGGKNTGELFF.

V and J are TRBV30 and TRBJ1-2; D is possibly TRBD1 (6 bases). Trimming pared 1 base from V and 4 bases from J, leaving 7 bases between. Looked up from germline, CDR1 is GTSNPN and CDR2 is SVGIG (reference sequence). The CDR3 loop spans 12 amino acids. The CDR3 nucleotides read TGTGCCTGGAGTGCGACAGGCTATGGCTACACCTTC. Encoded protein: CAWSATGYGYTF.